These 19 T cell receptor beta chains share one sample of origin, sequenced in a study of regulatory T cells in long-lasting Graves disease. Time point specified: newly diagnosed GD, antithyroid drugs for less than 3 months. From RNA extracted from PBMCs, the TCR library was made. Building of the TCR beta libraries involved iRepertoire HTBI primers and Arm-PCR of CDR3 regions. TCRdb itself ran the multiplex PCR reads through MiXCR, one entry per CDR3 protein. The sample yields about 470,000 distinct CDR3 sequences, approximately 15% seen once. These records were also assigned to another study, of T cells in Graves' hyperthyroidism and ophthalmopathy.

The starting material was peripheral blood mononuclear cells (PBMCs), obtained at new diagnosis, from a patient treated with antithyroid drugs. The receptors were gathered from a woman in her 30s with Graves disease.

CDR3 DNA: TGTGCCAGCTCACCTTCTTCCATAGGGGATACGCAGTATTTT. Its translation: CASSPSSIGDTQYF. The chain employs TRBV18 and TRBJ2-3; D call uncertain. The CDR3 length is 14 residues. Trimming took off 3 bases at V and 6 bases at J, with 13 bases between the two ends. Germline V gene sequence: CDR1 KGHSH, CDR2 LQKENI.

In its sample, this clonotype was seen many times. V gene TRBV24-1 combines with J gene TRBJ2-1, with 8 nucleotides matching TRBD2. The CDR3 is 17 residues long. Trimming took 2 bases from V and 2 from J; bases not matched to a gene: 7. CDR1 is KGHDR, CDR2 SFDVKD, per germline. CDR3 DNA: TGTGCCACCAGTGATTACGGGGCTAGCGGGCCCTACAATGAGCAGTTCTTC. Translated: CATSDYGASGPYNEQFF.

The chain has TRBV7-2 and TRBJ2-2, with 8 bases lining up with TRBD2. V gave up 4 bases and J gave up 0 bases; unmatched junction bases: 4. Germline loops: CDR1 SGHTA, CDR2 FQGNSA. CDR3 size: 16 residues. The CDR3 bases are TGTGCCAGCAGCTCTAGCGGGCCCGCGAACACCGGGGAGCTGTTTTTT. This codes for CASSSSGPANTGELFF.

The sample holds many counts of this clonotype. In DNA form, the CDR3 reads TGTGCCAGCAGCCCCCGAGGACAGGAGAATGAAAAACTGTTTTTT. Translating it yields CASSPRGQENEKLFF. The genes are TRBV5-6 and TRBJ1-4; the match to TRBD1 covers 7 bases. Germline V gives CDR1 SGHDT, CDR2 YYEEEE. The CDR3 totals 15 residues. J gave up 5 bases and V 4 bases, and 8 bases lay outside the gene matches.

The chain couples TRBV18 to TRBJ2-1; 13 bases line up with TRBD2. The J call is uncertain, as TRBJ2-5 better fits the DNA end. The CDR3 contains 17 residues. Germline loops: CDR1 KGHSH, CDR2 LQKENI. The CDR3 bases are TGTGCCAGCGGGGGACGACTAGCGGGAGGCCACCAAGAGACCCAGTACTTC. It yields the protein CASGGRLAGGHQETQYF.

The V and J genes are TRBV19 and TRBJ2-2; D might be TRBD2 (7 bases). This CDR3 has 18 amino acids. The V and J ends lost 7 bases and 3 bases respectively, with 24 bases between them. Germline CDR1 and CDR2: LNHDA and SQIVND (reference sequence). CDR3 coding DNA: TGTGCCAGTACCGAGCCTACTCTAGCGGAGGGGGACACCGGGGAGCTGTTTTTT. Its translation is CASTEPTLAEGDTGELFF.

The V and J genes are TRBV9 and TRBJ2-5; perhaps TRBD2 as D (6 bases). The length of the CDR3 is 13 residues. Trimming took 3 bases from V and 1 from J, leaving 7 bases between them. From germline, CDR1 is SGDLS and CDR2 YYNGEE. CDR3 nucleotides: TGTGCCAGCAGCGACGGGAGCCAAGAGACCCAGTACTTC. Amino acids: CASSDGSQETQYF.

In its sample, this clonotype was seen many times. This sequence joins TRBV10-3 and TRBJ2-1, with 14 bases fitting TRBD2. The CDR3 has 15 residues. The germline V gene has CDR1 ENHRY and CDR2 SYGVKD. After removal of 4 bases from V and 7 bases from J, the junction contained 3 bases not matched to a gene. CDR3 sequence (DNA): TGTGCCATCAGTGGCCGACTAGCGGGAGGGAATGAGCAGTTCTTC. This gives the protein CAISGRLAGGNEQFF.

This clonotype was counted between two and nine times. The chain recombines TRBV25-1 with TRBJ2-7; TRBD1 is a possible D gene (6 bases). The germline V and J ends were trimmed by 1 base and 1 base, with 17 bases remaining between them. The CDR3 contains 17 residues. Germline V gives CDR1 MGHDK, CDR2 SYGVNS. The CDR3 region is CASSESPRQGSSYEQYF. In DNA form, the CDR3 reads TGTGCCAGCAGTGAATCCCCCCGGCAGGGGTCATCCTACGAGCAGTACTTC.

The table lists this clonotype with many counts. The chain joins TRBV30 to TRBJ1-1, with 8 bases matching TRBD1. Germline assignment: CDR1 GTSNPN and CDR2 SVGIG (reference sequence). The CDR3 is made up of 14 amino acids. The V and J ends lost 1 base and 8 bases, in that order; junction bases with no gene match: 9. This CDR3 is CAWSEGRGPVEAFF. CDR3 bases: TGTGCCTGGAGTGAAGGCAGGGGGCCTGTCGAAGCTTTCTTT.

This chain connects TRBV7-9 to TRBJ2-3; 11 bases are shared with TRBD2. The CDR3 length is 16 residues. V was clipped by 2 bases and J by 5 bases; unmatched bases: 6. Per germline, CDR1 SEHNR and CDR2 FQNEAQ (reference sequence). CDR3: CASSLSGGLAGDTQYF. CDR3 DNA sequence: TGTGCCAGCAGCTTATCCGGAGGACTAGCGGGAGATACGCAGTATTTT.

This clonotype is a singleton in its sample. A much larger clone lies one base from this, so it may be a read error. The chain joins TRBV7-9 to TRBJ1-1; D not certain. From germline, CDR1 is SEHNR and CDR2 FQNEAQ (reference sequence). This CDR3 spans 13 amino acids. This CDR3 is CVSTPGLNTEAFF. As DNA, the CDR3 is TGTGTCAGCACCCCTGGATTGAACACTGAAGCTTTCTTT.

This clonotype was counted ten times or more. The V call is TRBV6-4, the J call TRBJ2-3, with 10 bases aligning to TRBD2. The J segment lost 0 bases and the V segment lost 8 bases, leaving 5 bases of the junction unmatched. The length of the CDR3 is 15 residues. The V gene's germline CDR1 is MRHNA and CDR2 SNTAGT. This CDR3 is CASGKTSGSTDTQYF. CDR3 nucleotide sequence: TGTGCCAGCGGAAAGACTAGCGGGAGCACAGATACGCAGTATTTT.

There are many counts of this clonotype. The rearrangement uses TRBV6-2 or TRBV6-3 and TRBJ1-1, with 9 bases lining up with TRBD1. CDR3 length: 17 residues. V lost 6 bases, J lost 3 bases, and 14 bases stayed unmatched. Germline values: CDR1 MNHEY, CDR2 SVGEGT. CDR3 nucleotides: TGTGCCAGCAGCCGGCACCCGACAGGGGGAGACTACACTGAAGCTTTCTTT. Translating it yields CASSRHPTGGDYTEAFF.

The chain carries TRBV6-2 or TRBV6-3 and TRBJ2-7; TRBD1 matches 7 bases. V dropped 5 bases and J dropped 2; count of bases not matched to a gene: 9. The CDR3 runs 15 residues. Per germline, CDR1 MNHEY and CDR2 SVGEGT. The CDR3 region is CASSERRDRAYEQYF. The CDR3 bases are TGTGCCAGCAGTGAACGCCGAGACAGGGCCTACGAGCAGTACTTC.

This clonotype was seen more than once but under ten times. Here the CDR3 DNA reads TGTGCCAGCAGCTCCCCGGGACAGTCCCCCTACGAGCAGTACTTC. Translating gives CASSSPGQSPYEQYF. The chain carries TRBV11-2 and TRBJ2-7, with 7 nucleotides matching TRBD1. CDR1 is SGHAT, CDR2 FQNNGV, per germline. The ends lost 4 bases at V and 2 bases at J; junction bases unmatched: 8. CDR3 length: 15 amino acids.

This clonotype was counted a few times. The chain couples TRBV10-3 to TRBJ1-5; tentative D call: TRBD1 (6 bases). The V gene's germline CDR1 is ENHRY and CDR2 SYGVKD. V was shortened by 4 bases and J by 0 bases, with 13 bases between the two germline ends. The length of the CDR3 is 16 residues. CDR3 sequence (DNA): TGTGCCATCAGTGCCTCGGGACAAGTTAGCAATCAGCCCCAGCATTTT. Translating it yields CAISASGQVSNQPQHF.

This clonotype was counted many times. This rearrangement joins TRBV3-1 to TRBJ1-1; no reliable D call. Germline V CDR1 and CDR2: LGHDT, YNNKEL (reference sequence). The CDR3 extends over 16 amino acids. V lost 2 bases to trimming and J lost 1 base, with 14 bases between them. In nucleotides, the CDR3 is TGTGCCAGCAGCCAAAGACGTCAGATCGGGAACACTGAAGCTTTCTTT. This gives the protein CASSQRRQIGNTEAFF.

The rearrangement joins TRBV11-2 to TRBJ1-1; TRBD1 agrees at 7 bases. The CDR3 has 12 residues. From germline, CDR1 is SGHAT and CDR2 FQNNGV. Germline trimming cut 5 bases from V and 8 bases from J; bases unmatched to any gene: 5. For the CDR3, the DNA is TGTGCCAGCAGCCCAAACAGGGGCGAAGCTTTCTTT. Translation gives CASSPNRGEAFF.